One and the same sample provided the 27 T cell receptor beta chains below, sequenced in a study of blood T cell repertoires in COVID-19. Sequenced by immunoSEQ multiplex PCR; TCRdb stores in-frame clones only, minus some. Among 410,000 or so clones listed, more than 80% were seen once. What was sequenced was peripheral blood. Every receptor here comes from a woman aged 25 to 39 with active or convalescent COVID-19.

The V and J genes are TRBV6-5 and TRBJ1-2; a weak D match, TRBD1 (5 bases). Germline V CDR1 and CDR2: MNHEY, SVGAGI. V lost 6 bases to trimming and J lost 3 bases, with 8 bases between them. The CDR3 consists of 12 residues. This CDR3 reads CASRKQDYGYTF. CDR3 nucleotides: TGTGCCAGCAGGAAACAGGACTATGGCTACACCTTC.

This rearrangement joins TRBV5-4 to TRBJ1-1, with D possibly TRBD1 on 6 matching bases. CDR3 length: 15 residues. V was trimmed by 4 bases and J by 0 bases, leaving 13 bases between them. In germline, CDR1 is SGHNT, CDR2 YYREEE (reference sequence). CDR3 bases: TGTGCCAGCAGCCCAACAACAGGGATGAACACTGAAGCTTTCTTT. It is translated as CASSPTTGMNTEAFF. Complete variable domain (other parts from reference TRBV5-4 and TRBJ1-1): ETGVTQSPTHLIKTRGQQVTLRCSSQSGHNTVSWYQQALGQGPQFIFQYYREEENGRGNFPPRFSGLQFPNYSSELNVNALELDDSALYLCASSPTTGMNTEAFFGQGTRLTVV.

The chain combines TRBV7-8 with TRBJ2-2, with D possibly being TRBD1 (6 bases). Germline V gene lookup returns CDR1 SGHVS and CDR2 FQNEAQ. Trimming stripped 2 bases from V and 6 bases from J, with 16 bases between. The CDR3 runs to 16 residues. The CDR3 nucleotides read TGTGCCAGCAGCTTATCAGGGGTTAGCCTTCCCGGGGAGCTGTTTTTT. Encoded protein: CASSLSGVSLPGELFF.

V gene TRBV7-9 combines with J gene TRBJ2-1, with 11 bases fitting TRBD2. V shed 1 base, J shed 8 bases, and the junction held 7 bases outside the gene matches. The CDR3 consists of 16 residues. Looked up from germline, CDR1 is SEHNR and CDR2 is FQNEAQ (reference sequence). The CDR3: CASSLGSGRAEHEQFF. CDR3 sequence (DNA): TGTGCCAGCAGCTTAGGTAGCGGGAGGGCCGAGCATGAGCAGTTCTTC.

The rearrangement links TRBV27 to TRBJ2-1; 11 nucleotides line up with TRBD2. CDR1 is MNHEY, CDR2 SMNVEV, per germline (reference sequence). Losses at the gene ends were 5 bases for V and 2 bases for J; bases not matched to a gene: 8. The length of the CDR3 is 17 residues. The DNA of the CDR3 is TGTGCCAGCAGTCGAATGCCTAGCGGGAGGACCTACAATGAGCAGTTCTTC. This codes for CASSRMPSGRTYNEQFF.

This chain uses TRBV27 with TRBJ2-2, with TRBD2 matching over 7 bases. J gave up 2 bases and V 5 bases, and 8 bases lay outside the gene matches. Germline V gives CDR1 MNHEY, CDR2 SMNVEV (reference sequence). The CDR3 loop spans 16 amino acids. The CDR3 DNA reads TGTGCCAGCAGTACCCGACTAGCCCCTAACACCGGGGAGCTGTTTTTT. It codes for CASSTRLAPNTGELFF.

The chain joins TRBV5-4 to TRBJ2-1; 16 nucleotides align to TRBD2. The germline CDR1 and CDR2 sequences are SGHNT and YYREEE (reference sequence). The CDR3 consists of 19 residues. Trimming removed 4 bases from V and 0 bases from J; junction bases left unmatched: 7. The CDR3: CASSVGLAGGRGSYNEQFF. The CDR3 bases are TGTGCCAGCAGCGTGGGACTAGCGGGGGGGAGGGGCTCCTACAATGAGCAGTTCTTC.

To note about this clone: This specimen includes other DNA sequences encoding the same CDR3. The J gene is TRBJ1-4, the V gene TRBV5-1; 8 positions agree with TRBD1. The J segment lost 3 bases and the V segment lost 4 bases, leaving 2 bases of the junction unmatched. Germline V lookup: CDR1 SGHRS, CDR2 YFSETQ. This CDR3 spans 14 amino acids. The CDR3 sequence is CASSQGAANEKLFF. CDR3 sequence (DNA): TGCGCCAGCAGCCAGGGGGCGGCTAATGAAAAACTGTTTTTT.

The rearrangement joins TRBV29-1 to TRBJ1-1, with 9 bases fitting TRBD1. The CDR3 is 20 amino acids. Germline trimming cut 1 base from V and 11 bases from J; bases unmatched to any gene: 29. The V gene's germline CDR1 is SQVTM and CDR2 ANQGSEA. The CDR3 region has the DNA TGCAGCGTTGAAGGGGAGGACAGGGGCCGCCCGTCCTACGGGATATATAGGGCTTTCTTT. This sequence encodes CSVEGEDRGRPSYGIYRAFF.

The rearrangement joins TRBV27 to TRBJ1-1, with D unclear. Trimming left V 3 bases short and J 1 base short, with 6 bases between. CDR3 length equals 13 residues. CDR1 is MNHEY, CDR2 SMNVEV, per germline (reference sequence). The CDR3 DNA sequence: TGTGCCAGCAGTTTGTACGGGAACACTGAAGCTTTCTTT. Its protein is CASSLYGNTEAFF.

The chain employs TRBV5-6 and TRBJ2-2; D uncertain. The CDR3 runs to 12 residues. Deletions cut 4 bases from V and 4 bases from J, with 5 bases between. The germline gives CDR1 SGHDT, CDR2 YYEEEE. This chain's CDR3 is CASSPFTGELFF. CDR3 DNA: TGTGCCAGCAGCCCCTTCACCGGGGAGCTGTTTTTT.

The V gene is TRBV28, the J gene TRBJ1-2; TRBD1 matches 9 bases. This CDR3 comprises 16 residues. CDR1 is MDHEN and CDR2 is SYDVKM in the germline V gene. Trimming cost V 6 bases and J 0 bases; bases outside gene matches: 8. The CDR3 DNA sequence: TGTGCCAGCAGCTCCCCCGGACAGGGGACTAACTATGGCTACACCTTC. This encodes CASSSPGQGTNYGYTF.

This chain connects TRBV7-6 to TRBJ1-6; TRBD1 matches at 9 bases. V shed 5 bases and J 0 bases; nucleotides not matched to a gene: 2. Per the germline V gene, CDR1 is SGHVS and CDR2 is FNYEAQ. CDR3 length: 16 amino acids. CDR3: CASSTGGASYNSPLHF. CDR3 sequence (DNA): TGTGCCAGCAGCACAGGGGGCGCCTCCTATAATTCACCCCTCCACTTT.

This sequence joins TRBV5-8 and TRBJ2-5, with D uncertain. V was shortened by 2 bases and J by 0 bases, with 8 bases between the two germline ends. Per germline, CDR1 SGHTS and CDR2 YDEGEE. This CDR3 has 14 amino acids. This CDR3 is CASSFNSNQETQYF. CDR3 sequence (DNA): TGTGCCAGCAGCTTTAACAGCAACCAAGAGACCCAGTACTTC.

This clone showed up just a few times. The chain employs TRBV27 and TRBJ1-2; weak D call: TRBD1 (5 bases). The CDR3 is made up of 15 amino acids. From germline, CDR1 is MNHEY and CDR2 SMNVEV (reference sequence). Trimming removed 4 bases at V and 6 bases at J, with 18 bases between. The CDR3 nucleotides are TGTGCCAGCAGTTACCTGGGGGAGGGACGGGATGGCTACACCTTC. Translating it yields CASSYLGEGRDGYTF.

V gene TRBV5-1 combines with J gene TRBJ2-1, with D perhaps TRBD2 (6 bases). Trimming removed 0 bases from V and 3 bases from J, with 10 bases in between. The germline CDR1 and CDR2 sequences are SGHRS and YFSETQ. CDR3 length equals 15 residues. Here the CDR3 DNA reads TGCGCCAGCAGCTTGGCGGGACTGAACTACAATGAGCAGTTCTTC. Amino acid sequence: CASSLAGLNYNEQFF.

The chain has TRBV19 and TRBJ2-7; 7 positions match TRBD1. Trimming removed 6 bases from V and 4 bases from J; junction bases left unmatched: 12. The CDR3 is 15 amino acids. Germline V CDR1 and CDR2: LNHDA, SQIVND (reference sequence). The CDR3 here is CASSPSEGQLYEQYF. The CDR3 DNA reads TGTGCCAGTAGCCCATCCGAGGGACAGCTTTACGAGCAGTACTTC.

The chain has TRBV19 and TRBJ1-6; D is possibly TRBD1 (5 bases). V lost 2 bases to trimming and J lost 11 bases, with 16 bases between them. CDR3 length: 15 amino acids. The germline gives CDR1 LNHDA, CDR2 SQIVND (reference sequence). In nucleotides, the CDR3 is TGTGCCAGTAGTATAAATGAGGTTACGGGGGCACCCCTCCACTTT. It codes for CASSINEVTGAPLHF.

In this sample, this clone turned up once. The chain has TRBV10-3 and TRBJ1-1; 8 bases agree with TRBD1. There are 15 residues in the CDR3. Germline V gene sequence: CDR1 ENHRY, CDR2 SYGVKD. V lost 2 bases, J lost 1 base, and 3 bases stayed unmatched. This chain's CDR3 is CAISEAGTGNTEAFF. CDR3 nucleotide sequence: TGTGCCATCAGTGAGGCCGGGACAGGGAACACTGAAGCTTTCTTT.

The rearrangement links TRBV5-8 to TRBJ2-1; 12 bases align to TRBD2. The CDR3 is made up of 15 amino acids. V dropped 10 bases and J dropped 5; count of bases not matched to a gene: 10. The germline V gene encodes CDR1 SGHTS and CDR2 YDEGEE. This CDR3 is CAAARGLAGNNEQFF. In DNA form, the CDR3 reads TGTGCCGCCGCCCGGGGACTAGCGGGCAACAATGAGCAGTTCTTC.

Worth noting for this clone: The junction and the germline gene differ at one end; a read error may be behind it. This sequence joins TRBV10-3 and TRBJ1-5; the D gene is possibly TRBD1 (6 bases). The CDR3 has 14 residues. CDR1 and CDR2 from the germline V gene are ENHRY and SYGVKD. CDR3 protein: CATSADSNNQPQHF. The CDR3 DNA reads TGTGCCACCAGTGCGGACAGTAACAATCAGCCCCAGCATTTT.

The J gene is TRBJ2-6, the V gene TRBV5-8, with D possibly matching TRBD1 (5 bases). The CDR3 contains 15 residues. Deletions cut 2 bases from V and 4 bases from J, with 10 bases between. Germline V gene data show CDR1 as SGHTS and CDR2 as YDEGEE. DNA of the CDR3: TGTGCCAGCAGCTTTCTTGGGGCAGGGGCCAACGTCCTGACTTTC. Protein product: CASSFLGAGANVLTF.

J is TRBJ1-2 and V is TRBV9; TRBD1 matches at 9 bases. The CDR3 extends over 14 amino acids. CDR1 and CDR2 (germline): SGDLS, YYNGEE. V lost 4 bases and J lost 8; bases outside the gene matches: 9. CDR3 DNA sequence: TGTGCCAGCAGCCCTCGACAGGGGGTGGGGGGCTACACCTTC. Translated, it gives CASSPRQGVGGYTF. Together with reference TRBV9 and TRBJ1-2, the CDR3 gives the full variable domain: DSGVTQTPKHLITATGQRVTLRCSPRSGDLSVYWYQQSLDQGLQFLIQYYNGEERAKGNILERFSAQQFPDLHSELNLSSLELGDSALYFCASSPRQGVGGYTFGSGTRLTVV.

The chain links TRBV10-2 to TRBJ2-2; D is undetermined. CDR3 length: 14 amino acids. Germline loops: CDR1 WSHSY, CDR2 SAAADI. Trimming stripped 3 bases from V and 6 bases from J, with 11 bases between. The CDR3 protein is CASSEGVLSGELFF. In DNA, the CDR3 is TGCGCCAGCAGTGAAGGAGTTTTGTCCGGGGAGCTGTTTTTT.

The CDR3 nucleotides are TGTGCCAGCAGCCAAGGGCAACTAGCGGGGGGCCGGATAAACAATGAGCAGTTCTTC. This sequence encodes CASSQGQLAGGRINNEQFF. The chain has TRBV3-1 (or the pseudogene TRBV3-2) and TRBJ2-1; 12 bases agree with TRBD2. Germline-derived CDR1 and CDR2 are LGHDT and YNNKEL (reference sequence). The CDR3 has 19 amino acids. V trimming: 1 base; J trimming: 5 bases; junction bases outside the gene matches: 12.

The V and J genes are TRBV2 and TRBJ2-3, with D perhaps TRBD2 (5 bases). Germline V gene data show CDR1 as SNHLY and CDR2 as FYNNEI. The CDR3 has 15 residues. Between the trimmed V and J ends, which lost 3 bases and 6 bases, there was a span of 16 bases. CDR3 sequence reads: CASSDLAGLRDTQYF. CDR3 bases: TGTGCCAGCAGTGATTTGGCGGGCCTCAGGGATACGCAGTATTTT.

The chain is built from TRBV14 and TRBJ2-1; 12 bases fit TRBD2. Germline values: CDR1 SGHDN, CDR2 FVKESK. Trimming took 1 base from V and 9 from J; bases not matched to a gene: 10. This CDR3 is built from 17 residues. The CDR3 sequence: CASSQGVTSGSRAEQFF. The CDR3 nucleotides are TGTGCCAGCAGCCAAGGGGTGACTAGCGGGAGTAGGGCTGAGCAGTTCTTC.